The T cell receptor (beta chain) under discussion was sequenced for a study of T cell responses to AZD1222 COVID-19 vaccine. General study points: Spike regions recognized by vaccine-associated CD4 TCRs spanned the protein, led by 160-218 and 743-854.

Assay used: immunoSEQ multiplex PCR; TCRdb lists only in-frame clones, some missing. The repertoire includes more than 95,000 clones, roughly 91% of them detected once, and about 41% sits in the top ten. CDR3 length: 15 residues. V shed 1 base and J 2 bases; nucleotides not matched to a gene: 3. From germline, CDR1 is MGHRA and CDR2 YSYEKL. A note on this clone: Its matching antigen is unknown.

The chain combines TRBV4-1 with TRBJ1-1; 8 positions agree with TRBD1. The sequencing here drew on peripheral blood, taken on day 0 of AZD1222 vaccination. The receptor's source is an adult in good health. CDR3: CASSQGTGSNTEAFF. The CDR3 region has the DNA TGCGCCAGCAGCCAAGGGACAGGGTCAAACACTGAAGCTTTCTTT.